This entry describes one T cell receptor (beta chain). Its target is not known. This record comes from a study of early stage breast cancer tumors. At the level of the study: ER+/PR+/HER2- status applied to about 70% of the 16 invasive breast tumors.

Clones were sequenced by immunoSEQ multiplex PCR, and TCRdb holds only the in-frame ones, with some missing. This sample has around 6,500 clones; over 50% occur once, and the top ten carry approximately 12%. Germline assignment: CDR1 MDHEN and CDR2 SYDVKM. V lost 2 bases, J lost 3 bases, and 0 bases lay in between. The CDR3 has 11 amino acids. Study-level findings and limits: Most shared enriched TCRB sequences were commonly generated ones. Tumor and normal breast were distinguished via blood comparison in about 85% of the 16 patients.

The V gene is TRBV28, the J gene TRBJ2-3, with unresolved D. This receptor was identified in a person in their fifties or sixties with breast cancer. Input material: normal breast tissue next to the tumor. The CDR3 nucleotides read TGTGCCAGCAGTTTAACAGATACGCAGTATTTT. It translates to CASSLTDTQYF.